This T cell receptor beta chain was documented in a study of blood T cell repertoires in COVID-19 (dated by TCRdb to the early 2020s). Background on the whole study: Samples covering the acute and convalescent phases of COVID-19 were provided by collaborators in the United States, Italy and Spain. The material from the prospective study consisted of cDNA or gDNA derived from T cells, B-cell-depleted T cells, or PBMCs. Subjects who had been exposed to COVID-19, were actively infected with it, or had recovered from it provided the deeply sampled blood TCRbeta repertoires that made up the dataset. A freely available public database, intended as a resource for researchers studying the immune response to SARS-CoV-2, is where the repertoires were released. The samples were drawn from the first 160 participants of the ongoing ImmuneRACE study and from roughly 1,300 subjects provided by 6 global collaborators. The sample metadata nearly always contained a de-identified subject ID, COVID-19 status, age in years and sex. Where HLA class I and class II types were available, the types were taken from metadata supplied by the sample provider, not from assay-based typing.

TCRbeta CDR3 regions were amplified from genomic DNA by means of the immunoSEQ Assay, a bias-controlled multiplex PCR. Processing in the source paper ran as follows. Nucleated cell counts per sample were estimated from amplification of reference gene primers within the assay. To quantify the absolute abundance of each unique TCRbeta CDR3 rearrangement, sequence reads were collapsed and filtered. For each sample, productive Simpson clonality was calculated by taking the square root of Simpson's diversity index across productive rearrangements. The table was pulled from immuneACCESS by TCRdb, which kept in-frame rearrangements only. Such tables lose some clones; where checked, under half of the loss comes from unresolved V genes, and the rest has no known cause. V, J and clone size are those of that table, while D and trimming were read from the DNA. In all, the sample holds about 62,000 clones, and roughly 90% of those were seen once. The ten largest clonotypes hold around 1.3% of the sample.

Broader findings and caveats from the paper: How much clinical and demographic metadata was included differed by source and by participant, and the metadata was provided uncurated.

Whole blood was collected in K2EDTA tubes by collaborating institutions according to the institutions' own protocols. For TCRbeta analysis, collaborators shipped samples as frozen whole blood, isolated PBMCs, or DNA extracted from either of those sample types. For this chain, trimming is 2 bases at the V end and 5 bases at the J end, and the number of junction bases without a gene match is 8. The CDR3 starts with the cysteine, ends with the phenylalanine, and has 15 residues. The sequence is cut down to CDR3 DNA, 45 bases in frame from base 1. CDR1 and CDR2 (LNHNV, YYDKDF) derive from the germline V gene (reference sequence). On this clone itself: What antigen it recognizes has not been identified. Per-nucleotide qualities are absent, and no much larger clonotype sits a single base away.

In this chain, TRBV15 is recombined with TRBJ1-1, with TRBD1 identical over 7 junction bases. Sequenced: peripheral blood. This receptor was obtained from a woman older than 75 with acute or convalescent COVID-19. The CDR3 region reads CATSRTRQGMTEAFF. In nucleotides, the sequence is TGTGCCACCAGCAGAACCCGACAGGGTATGACTGAAGCTTTCTTT.